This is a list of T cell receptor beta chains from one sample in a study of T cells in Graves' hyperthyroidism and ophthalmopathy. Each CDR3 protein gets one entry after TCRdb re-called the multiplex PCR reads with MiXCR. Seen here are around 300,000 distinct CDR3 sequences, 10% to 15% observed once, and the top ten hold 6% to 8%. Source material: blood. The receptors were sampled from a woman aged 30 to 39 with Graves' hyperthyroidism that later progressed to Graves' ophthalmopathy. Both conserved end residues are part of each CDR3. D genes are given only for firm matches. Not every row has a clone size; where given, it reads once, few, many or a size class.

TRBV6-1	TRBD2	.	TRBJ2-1	TGTGCCAGCAAGGAGCGGGGGTACAATGAGCAGTTCTTC	CASKERGYNEQFF
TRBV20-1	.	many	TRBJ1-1	TGCAGTGCTAGAGATTACAGGAGAGAGAACACTGAAGCTTTCTTT	CSARDYRRENTEAFF
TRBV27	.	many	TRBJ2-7	TGTGCCAGCAGTTTATATGGGGGCCCGGGCACCTACGAGCAGTACTTC	CASSLYGGPGTYEQYF
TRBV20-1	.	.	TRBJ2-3	TGCAGTGCTAGAGATTGGCCGCTAGGCGGGAAAACAGATACGCAGTATTTT	CSARDWPLGGKTDTQYF
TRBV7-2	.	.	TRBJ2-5	TGTGCCAGCAGCGCTATGATACTCGGGGACGAAGAGACCCAGTACTTC	CASSAMILGDEETQYF
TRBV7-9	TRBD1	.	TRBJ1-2	TGTGCCAGCAGCCGCGAACAGGGGAGTAGGGGCTACACCTTC	CASSREQGSRGYTF
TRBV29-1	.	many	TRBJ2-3	TGCAGCGTTGAACTAATGGACAGACTATATACGCAGTATTTT	CSVELMDRLYTQYF
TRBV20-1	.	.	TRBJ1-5	TGCAGTGCTAGAGATGGGACTAGCGGGGGGGGCTGGCATTTT	CSARDGTSGGGWHF
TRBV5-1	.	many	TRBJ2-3	TGCGCCAGCAGCTTGGCAGGGGATGGAGATACGCAGTATTTT	CASSLAGDGDTQYF
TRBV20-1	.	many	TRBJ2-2	TGCAGTGCTAGAGCCCCTGGGGGACCGAACACCGGGGAGCTGTTTTTT	CSARAPGGPNTGELFF
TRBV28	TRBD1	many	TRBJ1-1	TGTGCCAGCAGTTTGGAGGGGGCGTCTGAAGCTTTCTTT	CASSLEGASEAFF
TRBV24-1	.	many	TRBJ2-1	TGTGCCACCAGTGAGGAAGCTAGGACTGATGAGCAGTTCTTC	CATSEEARTDEQFF
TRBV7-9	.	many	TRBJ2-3	TGTGCCAGCAGGCAAGGGGAAGATACGCAGTATTTT	CASRQGEDTQYF
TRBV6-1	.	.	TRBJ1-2	TGTGCCAGCAGTGAAGGAGGGTCCGGTGGCTACACCTTC	CASSEGGSGGYTF
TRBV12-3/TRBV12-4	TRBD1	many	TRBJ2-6	TGTGCCAGCAGTCTGGGACAGGGGGCTGGGGCCAACGTCCTGACTTTC	CASSLGQGAGANVLTF
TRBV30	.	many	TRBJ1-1	TGTGCCTGGAGTATACCAGGGGATACTGAAGCTTTCTTT	CAWSIPGDTEAFF
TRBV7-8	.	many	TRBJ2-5	TGTGCCAGCAGCTTCGCAGTTAACCAAGAGACCCAGTACTTC	CASSFAVNQETQYF
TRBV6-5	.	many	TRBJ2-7	TGTGCCAGCAGTTCCTCTAGCGACTACGAGCAGTACTTC	CASSSSSDYEQYF
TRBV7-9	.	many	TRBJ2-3	TGTGCCAGCAGCCTCTCCCTAGCCTCAGATACGCAGTATTTT	CASSLSLASDTQYF
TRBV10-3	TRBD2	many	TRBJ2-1	TGTGCCATCAGTGGGCTAGCGGCCTACAATGAGCAGTTCTTC	CAISGLAAYNEQFF
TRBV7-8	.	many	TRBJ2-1	TGTGCCAGCAGCAAACATGGGACTGAGCAGTTCTTC	CASSKHGTEQFF
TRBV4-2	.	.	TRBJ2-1	TGTGCCAGCAGCCAAGGACTGGACTCCTACAATGAGCAGTTCTTC	CASSQGLDSYNEQFF
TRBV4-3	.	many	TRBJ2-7	TGCGCCAGCAGCCAAGAGAGAGGCACTTACGAGCAGTACTTC	CASSQERGTYEQYF
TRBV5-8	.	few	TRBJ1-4	TGTGCCAGCAGCTTGATCGGGGTTGAAAAACTGTTTTTT	CASSLIGVEKLFF
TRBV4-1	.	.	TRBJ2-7	TGCGCCAGCAGCCAAGAATCGAGGCCAGATTACGAGCAGTACTTC	CASSQESRPDYEQYF
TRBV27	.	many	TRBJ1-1	TGTGCCAGCAGTCCTACGGGAGTAGAAGCTTTCTTT	CASSPTGVEAFF
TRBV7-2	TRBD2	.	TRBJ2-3	TGTGCCAGCAGCTTCGGACTAGCGGGAGTTCCAACGCAGTATTTT	CASSFGLAGVPTQYF
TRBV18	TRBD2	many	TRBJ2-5	TGTGCCAGCTCAGGACTAGGGGCAGAGACCCAGTACTTC	CASSGLGAETQYF
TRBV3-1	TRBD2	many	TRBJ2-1	TGTGCCAGCAGCCAAGGGCTAGCGGGGTACAATGAGCAGTTCTTC	CASSQGLAGYNEQFF
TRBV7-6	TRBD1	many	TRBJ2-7	TGTGCCAGCAGCTTAGGGGGACAGGGATCCTACGAGCAGTACTTC	CASSLGGQGSYEQYF
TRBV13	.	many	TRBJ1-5	TGTGCCAGCAGCTTAGGCAGGGTCGGACAGCCCCAGCATTTT	CASSLGRVGQPQHF
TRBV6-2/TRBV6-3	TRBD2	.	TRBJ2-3	TGTGCCAGCAGTTCTCAAATTCGGACTAGTCCAGATACGCAGTATTTT	CASSSQIRTSPDTQYF
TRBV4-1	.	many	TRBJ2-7	TGCGCCAGCAGCCAAGTTTACCGCGGGACGAGCTCCTACGAGCAGTACTTC	CASSQVYRGTSSYEQYF
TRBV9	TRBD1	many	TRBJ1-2	TGTGCCAGCAGCGTTCAGGGGGGCGAGGATGGCTACACCTTC	CASSVQGGEDGYTF
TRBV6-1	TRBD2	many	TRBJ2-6	TGTGCCAGCAGTAAAGCGGGATCGGGGCTCTCTGGGGCCAACGTCCTGACTTTC	CASSKAGSGLSGANVLTF
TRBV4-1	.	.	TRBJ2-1	TGCGCCAGCAGCCAGGTAGCGGCAAATAACAATGAGCAGTTCTTC	CASSQVAANNNEQFF
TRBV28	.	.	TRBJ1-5	TGTGCCAGCAGTTACCCCGGAAACGAATTAGATCAGCCCCAGCACTTT	CASSYPGNELDQPQHF
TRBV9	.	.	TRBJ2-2	TGTGCCAGCAGCGCCATTAACACCGGGGAGCTGTTTTTT	CASSAINTGELFF
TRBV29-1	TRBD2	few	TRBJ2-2	TGCAGCGTTGACGCGCCTAGCGGGAGCGGGGCGAACACCGGGGAGCTGTTTTTT	CSVDAPSGSGANTGELFF
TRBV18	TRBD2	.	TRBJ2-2	TGTGCCAGCTCTCTAGCGGGGAGAGAGGACACCGGGGAGCTGTTTTTT	CASSLAGREDTGELFF
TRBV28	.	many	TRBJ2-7	TGTGCCAGCAGGGGGGGTTCCGAGCAGTACTTC	CASRGGSEQYF
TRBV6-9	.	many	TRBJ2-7	TGTGCCAGCAGTTATAAGGGGGGCTCCTACGAGCAGTACTTC	CASSYKGGSYEQYF
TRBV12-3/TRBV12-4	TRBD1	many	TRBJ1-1	TGTGCCAGCGGACTCGTACAGGGGAGCCACACTGAAGCTTTCTTT	CASGLVQGSHTEAFF
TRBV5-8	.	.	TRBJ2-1	TGTGCCAGCAGCTCCCGGGACCAACCCCGTTGGGAAGAGCAGTTCTTC	CASSSRDQPRWEEQFF
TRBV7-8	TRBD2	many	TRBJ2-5	TGTGCCAGCAGTCGACTAGCGGGAGCCCAAGAGACCCAGTACTTC	CASSRLAGAQETQYF
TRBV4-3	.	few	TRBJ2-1	TGCGCCAGCAGCCAAGATAGACGGGATTACAATGAGCAGTTCTTC	CASSQDRRDYNEQFF